This T cell receptor beta chain was recorded in a study of cytomegalovirus exposure and HLA in healthy donors. General study findings and limits: A prior analysis recorded that most TCR beta V segments were productive about 87% or about 30% of the time. Several top significant clusters appeared, in a later analysis, to be linked to common viral pathogens. When a later analysis compared HLA-associated TCR beta chains with equally common others, the HLA-associated chains turned out to be more clonally expanded and to have lower generation probabilities.

With 60 Vbeta and 13 Jbeta primers, the PCR was carried out. TCRdb's table, derived via immunoSEQ multiplex PCR, lists solely in-frame clones and lacks some. The top ten hold 1% of the sample, which has about 160,000 clones, 85% seen once. CDR1 SNHLY and CDR2 FYNNEI come from the germline V gene. The CDR3 extends over 16 amino acids. Unmatched junction bases numbered 14, after V lost 11 bases and J lost 5 bases. This clone occurred once. The antigen is unknown. The rearrangement joins TRBV2 to TRBJ2-2; 10 bases agree with TRBD1. Sequenced: PBMCs. The clonotype was recovered from a boy under 10 years old in good health and CMV-seronegative. DNA for the CDR3: TGTGCCGCCTTGTCGACAGGGGGCGACGGGACCGGGGAGCTGTTTTTT. This encodes CAALSTGGDGTGELFF.